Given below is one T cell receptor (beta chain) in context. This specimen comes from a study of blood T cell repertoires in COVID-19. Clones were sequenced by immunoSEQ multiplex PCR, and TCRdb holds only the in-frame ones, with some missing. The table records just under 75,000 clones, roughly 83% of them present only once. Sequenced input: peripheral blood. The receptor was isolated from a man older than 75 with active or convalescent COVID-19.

The CDR3 spells CASSWTGGYEQYF. The CDR3 DNA follows: TGTGCCAGCAGTTGGACAGGGGGCTACGAGCAGTACTTC. The chain uses TRBV7-2 and TRBJ2-7, with 10 bases identical to TRBD1. This CDR3 has 13 residues. The ends lost 6 bases at V and 3 bases at J; junction bases unmatched: 2. Germline CDR1 is SGHTA and CDR2 is FQGNSA.